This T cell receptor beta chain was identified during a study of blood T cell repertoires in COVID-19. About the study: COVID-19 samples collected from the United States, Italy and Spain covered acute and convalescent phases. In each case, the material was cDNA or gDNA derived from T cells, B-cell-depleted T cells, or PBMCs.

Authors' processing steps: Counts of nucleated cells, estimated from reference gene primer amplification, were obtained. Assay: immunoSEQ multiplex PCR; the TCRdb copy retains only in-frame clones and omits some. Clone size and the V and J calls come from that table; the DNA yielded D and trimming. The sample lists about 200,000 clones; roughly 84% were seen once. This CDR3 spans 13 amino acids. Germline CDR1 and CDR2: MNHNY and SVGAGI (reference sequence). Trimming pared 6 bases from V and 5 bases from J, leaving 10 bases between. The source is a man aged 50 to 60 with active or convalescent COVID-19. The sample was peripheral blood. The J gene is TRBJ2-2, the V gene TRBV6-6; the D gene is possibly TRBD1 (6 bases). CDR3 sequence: CASREQGTGELFF. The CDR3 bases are TGTGCCAGCAGGGAACAGGGTACCGGGGAGCTGTTTTTT.